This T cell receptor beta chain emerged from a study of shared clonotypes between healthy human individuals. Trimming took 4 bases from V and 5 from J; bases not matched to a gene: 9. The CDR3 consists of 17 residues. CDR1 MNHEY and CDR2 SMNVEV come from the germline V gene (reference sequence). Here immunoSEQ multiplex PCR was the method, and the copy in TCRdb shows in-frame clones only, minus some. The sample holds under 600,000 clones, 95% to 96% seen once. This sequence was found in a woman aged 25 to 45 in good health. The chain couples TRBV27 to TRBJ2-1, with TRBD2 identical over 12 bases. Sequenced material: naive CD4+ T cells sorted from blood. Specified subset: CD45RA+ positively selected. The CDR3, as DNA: TGTGCCAGCAGTTCCCACCCCCTAGCGGGAGGGGACAATGAGCAGTTCTTC. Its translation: CASSSHPLAGGDNEQFF.